Listed here are 25 T cell receptor beta chains from one sample, sequenced in a study of shared clonotypes between healthy human individuals. The method was immunoSEQ multiplex PCR; TCRdb's version includes in-frame clones alone and lacks a portion of them. The table includes about 1.1 million clones, 70% to 85% detected once. Source material: memory CD4+ T cells from PBMCs. Subset indicated: CD45RA-negative fraction. These receptors were taken from a man aged 18 to 30 in good health. Some clones in this sample may be carry-over from other donors' samples.

This rearrangement joins TRBV18 to TRBJ1-5; D possibly corresponds to TRBD1 (6 bases). This CDR3 has 15 amino acids. Between the trimmed V and J ends, which lost 1 base and 2 bases, there was a span of 9 bases. Germline assignment: CDR1 KGHSH and CDR2 LQKENI. CDR3 bases: TGTGCCAGCTCACCACTGGGACATGGCAATCAGCCCCAGCATTTT. Its translation is CASSPLGHGNQPQHF.

Concerning this clone itself: Other DNA sequences of this sample code for an identical CDR3. The gene calls are TRBV2 and TRBJ1-4, with D unclear. CDR3 length: 12 amino acids. V was clipped by 3 bases and J by 6 bases, with 5 bases between them. Germline V CDR1 and CDR2: SNHLY, FYNNEI. In nucleotides, the CDR3 is TGTGCCAGCAGTGACAGAGATGAAAAACTGTTTTTT. Translating it yields CASSDRDEKLFF.

Concerning this clone itself: A far larger clone is a single base away, which makes a read error likely. Within the sample, other DNA sequences also encode this same CDR3. This chain links TRBV28 with TRBJ1-5; TRBD1 matches at 11 bases. Germline-derived CDR1 and CDR2 are MDHEN and SYDVKM. This CDR3 region has 15 residues. CDR3 bases: TGTGCTAGCAGTTCTCGGACAGGGGGCATTCAGCCCCAGCATTTT. Protein product: CASSSRTGGIQPQHF.

The rearrangement uses TRBV5-1 and TRBJ2-4; perhaps TRBD2 as D (5 bases). V was clipped by 1 base and J by 3 bases, with 11 bases between them. Germline V lookup: CDR1 SGHRS, CDR2 YFSETQ. CDR3 length: 15 residues. The CDR3 protein is CASSLPSGNKNIQYF. Written as DNA, the CDR3 is TGCGCCAGCAGCTTGCCCAGCGGAAACAAAAACATTCAGTACTTC.

This chain links TRBV5-1 with TRBJ1-1; 7 bases align to TRBD1. After removal of 4 bases from V and 5 bases from J, the junction contained 17 bases not matched to a gene. Germline CDR1 is SGHRS and CDR2 is YFSETQ. The CDR3 has 17 amino acids. The CDR3 region has the DNA TGCGCCAGCAGCCCTTACCAGGGGGGGGGCGTCTCTACTGAAGCTTTCTTT. Encoded protein: CASSPYQGGGVSTEAFF.

The gene calls are TRBV28 and TRBJ2-1; weak D call: TRBD2 (6 bases). Germline assignment: CDR1 MDHEN and CDR2 SYDVKM. V lost 7 bases, J lost 4 bases, and 29 bases lay in between. The CDR3 extends over 19 amino acids. CDR3 sequence: CASTPPYRLQAEGYNEQFF. Here the CDR3 DNA reads TGTGCCAGCACCCCCCCTTACAGGTTGCAAGCGGAGGGGTACAATGAGCAGTTCTTC.

V gene TRBV5-4 combines with J gene TRBJ1-2; no clear D. The CDR3 is made up of 15 amino acids. Germline lookup yields CDR1 SGHNT and CDR2 YYREEE (reference sequence). V was shortened by 4 bases and J by 0 bases, with 13 bases between the two germline ends. CDR3 nucleotide sequence: TGTGCCAGCAGCCCCGGGATCGAGTCTAACTATGGCTACACCTTC. It translates to CASSPGIESNYGYTF.

This clone has only a few counts. The chain has TRBV28 and TRBJ1-1; D may be TRBD1 (6 bases). This CDR3 spans 14 amino acids. V lost 7 bases to trimming and J lost 6 bases, with 18 bases between them. The V gene's germline CDR1 is MDHEN and CDR2 SYDVKM. CDR3 protein: CASTIQQGIAEAFF. The CDR3 bases are TGTGCCAGCACCATCCAACAGGGCATCGCTGAAGCTTTCTTT.

This clone was seen once. This chain uses TRBV15 with TRBJ2-2; TRBD2 matches 12 bases. There are 16 residues in the CDR3. Germline V gene data show CDR1 as LNHNV and CDR2 as YYDKDF (reference sequence). V was pared by 2 bases and J by 5 bases, with 3 bases of the junction left unmatched. The CDR3 DNA follows: TGTGCCACCAGCAGATCCGGACTAGCGGGAACCGGGGAGCTGTTTTTT. Translation: CATSRSGLAGTGELFF.

The chain is built from TRBV4-3 and TRBJ2-1; 8 nucleotides align to TRBD2. The CDR3 sequence is 17 residues long. V dropped 0 bases and J dropped 6; count of bases not matched to a gene: 10. Germline V gene sequence: CDR1 LGHNA, CDR2 YSLEER. This CDR3 is CASSQERREESGNEQFF. Written as DNA, the CDR3 is TGCGCCAGCAGCCAAGAGAGGCGGGAGGAATCCGGCAATGAGCAGTTCTTC.

The chain couples TRBV6-1 to TRBJ2-2; D might be TRBD1 or TRBD2, each matching 5 bases. Trimming pared 7 bases from V and 6 bases from J, leaving 9 bases between. The germline CDR1 and CDR2 sequences are MNHNS and SASEGT. The CDR3 length is 12 residues. The CDR3 nucleotides read TGTGCCAGCAACGGGGCGGCCGGGGAGCTGTTTTTT. Its protein is CASNGAAGELFF.

The chain carries TRBV21-1 and TRBJ2-1. TRBV21-1 constitutes a pseudogene. This CDR3 has 14 amino acids. CDR3 DNA: TGTGCCAGCAGCAATAGAGGGGCAGAAGGGGAGCAGTTCTTC. As protein: CASSNRGAEGEQFF.

The chain links TRBV4-3 to TRBJ2-7, with 7 bases that match TRBD2. The CDR3 runs 16 residues. V was clipped by 0 bases and J by 2 bases; unmatched bases: 7. Per the germline V gene, CDR1 is LGHNA and CDR2 is YSLEER. The CDR3 sequence: CASSQEPLAEAYEQYF. The CDR3 DNA reads as TGCGCCAGCAGCCAAGAGCCCCTAGCGGAAGCCTACGAGCAGTACTTC.

The chain employs TRBV9 and TRBJ2-2; the D is unclear. The ends were cut back, 4 bases at V and 0 bases at J, with 10 bases in the middle. The CDR3 is 15 amino acids. The germline V gene has CDR1 SGDLS and CDR2 YYNGEE. This CDR3 reads CASSLQPSNTGELFF. For the CDR3, the DNA is TGTGCCAGCAGCCTCCAGCCTTCGAACACCGGGGAGCTGTTTTTT.

The rearrangement links TRBV27 to TRBJ1-2; 11 bases line up with TRBD1. In germline, CDR1 is MNHEY, CDR2 SMNVEV (reference sequence). With V trimmed by 5 bases and J by 4 bases, 15 bases remained unmatched. The CDR3 contains 18 residues. DNA of the CDR3: TGTGCCAGCAGTCCACAATCCGTGGACAGGGGGCGAGCCTATGGCTACACCTTC. It translates to CASSPQSVDRGRAYGYTF.

Worth noting for this clone: Sequence at one end of the junction differs from germline and may be a read error. The CDR3 here is CASSEDLANEQFF. CDR3 in DNA: TGTGCCAGCAGCGAAGACTTGGCTAATGAGCAGTTCTTC. J is TRBJ2-1 and V is TRBV2; D remains unclear. Germline CDR1 SNHLY, CDR2 FYNNEI. The CDR3 loop spans 13 amino acids.

The rearrangement joins TRBV5-4 to TRBJ2-5; no definite D call. Trimming cost V 7 bases and J 1 base, with 14 bases left between them. CDR1 and CDR2 (germline): SGHNT, YYREEE (reference sequence). This CDR3 is built from 14 residues. CDR3 region: CASGTGSIQETQYF. In DNA form, the CDR3 reads TGTGCCAGCGGCACGGGCTCGATCCAAGAGACCCAGTACTTC.

A remark on this clone: A far larger clone lies a single base away; this is likely a read error. The chain employs TRBV28 and TRBJ2-1; D not resolved. This CDR3 contains 12 residues. The V end lost 2 bases, the J end lost 3 bases, and 2 bases lay between the germline ends. Germline loops: CDR1 MDHEN, CDR2 SYDVKM. The DNA of the CDR3 is TGTGCCAGCAGTTTACGCTACAATGAGCAGTTCTTC. Amino acids: CASSLRYNEQFF.

The V and J genes are TRBV2 and TRBJ2-7; D is unclear. The V end was cut by 7 bases, the J end by 6 bases, with 10 bases between. The CDR3 has 11 residues. The germline CDR1 and CDR2 sequences are SNHLY and FYNNEI. CDR3 sequence reads: CASKGSSEQYF. The CDR3 nucleotides are TGTGCCAGCAAAGGTTCTAGCGAGCAGTACTTC.

This clone was found once. This chain connects TRBV5-5 to TRBJ2-7; D possibly matches TRBD1 or TRBD2 (6 bases each). Trimming pared 4 bases from V and 9 bases from J, leaving 23 bases between. This CDR3 spans 15 amino acids. Germline CDR1 SGHKS, CDR2 YYEKEE (reference sequence). CDR3 in amino acids: CASSPLGGENLGQYF. The CDR3 DNA is TGTGCCAGCAGCCCCTTGGGGGGCGAAAATCTCGGGCAGTACTTC.

The rearrangement links TRBV7-2 to TRBJ1-5; D is unclear. Germline assignment: CDR1 SGHTA and CDR2 FQGNSA. V was pared by 6 bases and J by 1 base, with 10 bases between. The CDR3 length is 14 residues. The CDR3 DNA is TGTGCCAGCAGACTAATAAACAGCAATCAGCCCCAGCATTTT. Protein: CASRLINSNQPQHF. Full variable domain (remainder filled in from reference TRBV7-2 and TRBJ1-5): GAGVSQSPSNKVTEKGKDVELRCDPISGHTALYWYRQSLGQGLEFLIYFQGNSAPDKSGLPSDRFSAERTGGSVSTLTIQRTQQEDSAVYLCASRLINSNQPQHFGDGTRLSIL.

This chain uses TRBV11-2 with TRBJ2-7; possibly TRBD1 or TRBD2 for D (5 bases each). Germline V gene data show CDR1 as SGHAT and CDR2 as FQNNGV. This CDR3 contains 12 residues. Trimming pared 5 bases from V and 6 bases from J, leaving 11 bases between. In nucleotides, the CDR3 is TGTGCCAGCAGCCCCGAGGGGTTCGAGCAGTACTTC. It yields the protein CASSPEGFEQYF.

The V gene is TRBV27, the J gene TRBJ1-1, with D perhaps TRBD1 (6 bases). The CDR3 is 13 amino acids. V lost 5 bases and J 5 bases, leaving 12 bases between the germline ends. Germline CDR1 is MNHEY and CDR2 is SMNVEV (reference sequence). The CDR3 DNA follows: TGTGCCAGCAGTCCAGGGGTTTGGACTGAAGCTTTCTTT. Translated: CASSPGVWTEAFF.

This chain connects TRBV5-1 to TRBJ2-7; 11 bases fit TRBD2. Germline assignment: CDR1 SGHRS and CDR2 YFSETQ. The CDR3 is 15 residues long. The V segment lost 5 bases and the J segment 3 bases; nucleotides outside the gene matches: 7. As DNA, the CDR3 is TGCGCCAGCAGATCGACTAGCGGGATTCACTACGAGCAGTACTTC. Its protein product is CASRSTSGIHYEQYF.

This chain links TRBV20-1 with TRBJ1-4; D not certain. The CDR3 consists of 11 residues. The germline V and J ends were trimmed by 3 bases and 3 bases, with 2 bases remaining between them. Looked up from germline, CDR1 is DFQATT and CDR2 is SNEGSKA (reference sequence). Here the CDR3 reads CSASSNEKLFF. The CDR3 region has the DNA TGCAGTGCTAGTTCTAATGAAAAACTGTTTTTT.